This TCR beta chain is drawn from a study of cytomegalovirus exposure and HLA in healthy donors (dated by TCRdb to 2016 to 2017). General notes on the study: An earlier analysis of more than 550 of the donors reported under 300 Gb of sequence data and 95 million to 120 million unique TCR beta sequences obtained from approximately 180 million T cells. All discovery cohort repertoires had been generated on a single sequencing platform. Alongside the repertoire data, information on donor age, sex, ethnicity and CMV serostatus was compiled. To study patterns of TCR occurrence, a later analysis re-analyzed previously published TCR beta repertoires from 600 to 750 donors and added high-resolution HLA genotyping. An early release covering roughly 600 HLA-typed donors comprised about 300 gigabases of sequencing data and approximately 80 million unique TCR sequences. In a later genetic analysis, genome-wide SNP genotypes for about 65% of the 666 donors were used, and that subset was treated as a discovery cohort. In addition to the first cohort of hundreds of subjects, a separate validation cohort of 130 or so different subjects was used. Because of strong linkage in the cohort, four or five DR-DQ haplotypes were treated as single units for association and clustering. Typing coverage differed by locus: A, B, C, DRB1 and DQB1 were typed in about 629-640 donors, DQA1 in 500 to 550, DPA1 in some 600, and DPB1 in 400 to 490. The study used immunosequencing to profile the T cell repertoires of 670 or so subjects and linked those repertoires to cytomegalovirus serostatus. The study aimed to test whether signatures of past pathogen exposure could be identified by cataloging public T cell receptors. Class I and class II HLA loci were covered by the typing at four-digit resolution. The study combined high-throughput TCR immunosequencing, statistical association of individual TCRs with disease status, and machine learning to predict cytomegalovirus infection status. The genetic ancestry cluster associated with self-reported Caucasian donors included over 80% of the approximately 430 genotyped donors. Rather than using new phenotypic data, the later analysis identified candidate immune exposures from TCR beta sequences and from how often those sequences occurred across donors. An earlier analysis of around 540 of the donors applied high-throughput TCR beta sequencing to assess whether each TCR beta V gene segment acted as functional or pseudogenic. Among 398 genotyped donors of the cohort, an average of about 220,000 unique TCR beta nucleotide sequences was sequenced per donor, of which roughly 17% were non-productive.

The cohort was made up of roughly 670 healthy bone marrow donors. At the time of sampling, all cohort members were nominally healthy, though unrecorded immune exposures were likely present. The donor tested CMV seropositive and was one of the 289 seropositive cohort members. Each donor provided a peripheral blood sample, and peripheral blood mononuclear cells were used for TCR beta sequencing. Genomic DNA was extracted from the blood cell samples with the Qiagen DNeasy Blood Extraction Kit. On this clone: The antigen it binds to is not known. The record has no base qualities; no much larger clone is one base away.

Results the study describes overall, beyond this receptor: This cohort had only TCR beta chains sequenced, and the lack of alpha or paired-chain data limited which features could be detected. The authors suggested that the approach could potentially be generalized to other disease states and immunological phenotypes. A later genetic analysis associated a missense DCLRE1C variant with V-gene and J-gene trimming of TCR beta chains, and an independent cohort replicated the association. According to a later analysis, parvovirus B19, influenza, CMV and Epstein-Barr virus appeared linked to several top co-occurrence clusters. The classifier was reported to diagnose cytomegalovirus status with high specificity and sensitivity in both the original cohort and the validation cohort. Some 16 rarely observed V segments, including chromosome 9 orphons, were excluded from the earlier analysis of just under 600 of the donors because counts were too low. Linkage disequilibrium might explain the correlated functional status among segregating V segments, but an unknown experimental factor could not be ruled out. Because some donors lacked HLA typing at each locus, the association tests relied only on the typed subset. A further reported finding was that TCR beta sequences accurately predicted the HLA-A and HLA-B alleles for most subjects in the first cohort. In a later analysis, HLA-associated TCR beta chains showed more clonal expansion and lower generation probabilities than non-associated chains that were equally common. A later analysis found that TCR association rates varied across HLA loci, with DRB1 alleles showing the most associated TCRs and HLA-C alleles the fewest. Presence/absence analyses assumed roughly uniform sequencing depth across donors, an assumption that may not hold. Most TCR sequences were observed very rarely across donors, whereas some public TCRs were present in many individuals. A later analysis associated 16,951 TCR beta sequences with specific HLA alleles at a false discovery rate of 0.05. Most CMV-associated TCR beta chains appeared to be HLA-restricted in a later analysis, and the HLA associations seemed to be driven largely by CMV exposure. A cluster of highly shared sequence variants was judged likely to be a technical artifact of the sequencing pipeline. In an earlier analysis of about 600 of the donors, most TCR beta V segments appeared in productive rearrangements about 90% or about 30% of the time, broadly matching IMGT annotations. In the study, about 150 TCR beta chains were listed as associated with cytomegalovirus. For the cohort, immune exposure information was limited to CMV serostatus. In a later genetic analysis, fewer N-insertions in productive TCRs were reported among donors in an Asian-associated ancestry cluster than the roughly 670-donor mean. A few of the identified cytomegalovirus-associated TCR beta chains were confirmed in vitro to be specific for cytomegalovirus antigens. Strong co-occurrence of HLA alleles, especially DR and DQ, made assigning TCR associations to individual alleles difficult.

Library creation used the immunoSEQ multiplex PCR assay. For the multiplex PCR, a mixture combining 60 forward primers for TCR Vbeta segments and 13 reverse primers for TCR Jbeta segments was used. The CDR3 region of rearranged TCR beta genes was amplified from genomic DNA with a multiplex PCR assay. On the Illumina HiSeq System, the amplified TCR beta libraries were sequenced as 87-base-pair reads. As for the original processing: In a later analysis, 70 million to 95 million unique TCR beta chains were counted across the roughly 610 repertoires, and around 10 million of these chains were shared by at least two donors. Raw reads were error-corrected and collapsed into unique sequences by a nearest-neighbor algorithm in which closely related sequences were merged to remove PCR and sequencing errors. CDR3 sequences were aligned to IMGT reference sequences to assign V, D and J gene segments. Each retained sequence needed at least a six-nucleotide match to both a V gene segment and a J gene segment. Rearrangements were classified as productive when the CDR3 lacked stop codons and remained in frame with V and J, and all other rearrangements were classified as non-productive. Following IMGT convention, CDR3 was defined as the stretch from the second conserved V-encoded cysteine to the conserved J-encoded phenylalanine. Sequences without an unambiguous match to a single V gene segment were excluded from the earlier analysis of about 600 of the donors. An earlier analysis of 587 of the donors called V segments functional above 56.7% productive rearrangements and segregating when the between-donor standard deviation exceeded 5%. A statistical classification framework was built to diagnose cytomegalovirus status from the catalog of TCR beta chain sequences. In a later analysis, V and J genes were assigned by comparing TCR nucleotide sequences against IMGT/GENE-DB human TR gene sequences. A later analysis assigned CDR3 sequences and most-parsimonious VDJ recombination scenarios with the TCRdist pipeline. In a later analysis, every TCR beta chain was defined by the combination of its CDR3 amino acid sequence and its V-gene family, and reads without a unique V-gene family were dropped. As a way to deal with suspected cross-contamination and a sequencing artifact, a later analysis dropped approximately 570 nucleotide sequences that were highly shared and had low generation probability. A later analysis calculated a clonal expansion index for each public chain from normalized within-repertoire ranks of inferred template counts. In a later analysis, generation probabilities were computed using a VDJ recombination model fitted to out-of-frame rearrangements, and the results were checked against IGoR. A later analysis scored TCR-TCR, TCR-HLA and TCR-CMV co-occurrence with hypergeometric tests, applying a repertoire-size bias correction to TCR pairs. To estimate false discovery rates, a later analysis permuted the HLA or CMV assignments 20 times. In a later analysis, co-occurring TCRs were grouped using DBSCAN, and TCRdist sequence similarity was added for clustering within HLA-allele-positive subsets. Repertoires with fewer than 30,000 or more than 120,000 public chains were left out of co-occurrence clustering, as were about five repertoires with anomalous nucleotide sharing. Not all clones reach the TCRdb copy of this immuneACCESS table, which keeps in-frame sequences only. Checked studies attribute under half of the gap to unresolved V genes and leave the rest unexplained. The V and J calls and clone size are taken from that table; D and trimming were inferred from the DNA. The sample table records about 190,000 clones; approximately 80% of these occur just once. About 2% of the sample goes to the ten largest clones.

The receptor's source is a woman in her late teens or twenties in good health and CMV-seropositive. The specimen was PBMCs.

The CDR3 protein: CANSETGQPQHF. The DNA sequence reads TGTGCCAACTCCGAGACAGGGCAGCCCCAGCATTTT. The chain links TRBV28 with TRBJ1-5; 7 middle bases align to TRBD1. Looking up the germline V gene yields CDR1 MDHEN and CDR2 SYDVKM. V loses 10 bases at its end and J loses 7 bases; junction bases beyond the gene matches: 7. The CDR3 goes from the cysteine to the phenylalanine over 12 residues. Of the read, only the CDR3 DNA is kept; its 36 bases are in frame from base 1.